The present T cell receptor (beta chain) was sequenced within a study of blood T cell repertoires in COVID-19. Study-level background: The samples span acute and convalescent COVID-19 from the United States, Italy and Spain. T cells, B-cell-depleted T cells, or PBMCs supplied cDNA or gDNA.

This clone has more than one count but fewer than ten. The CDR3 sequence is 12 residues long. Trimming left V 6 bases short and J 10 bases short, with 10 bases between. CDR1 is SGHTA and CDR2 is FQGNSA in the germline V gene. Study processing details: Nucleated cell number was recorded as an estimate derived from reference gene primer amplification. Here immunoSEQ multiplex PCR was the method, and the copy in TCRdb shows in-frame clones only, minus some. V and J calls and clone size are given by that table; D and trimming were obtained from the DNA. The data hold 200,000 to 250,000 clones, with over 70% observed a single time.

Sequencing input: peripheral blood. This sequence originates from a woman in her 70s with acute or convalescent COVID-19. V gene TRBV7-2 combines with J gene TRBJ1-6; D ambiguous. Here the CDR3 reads CASSLEHSPLHF. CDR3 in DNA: TGTGCCAGCAGTCTAGAACACTCACCCCTCCACTTT.